The clone carrying this T cell receptor beta chain turned up a few times. Its antigen is undetermined. This specimen comes from a study of identical twins. Broader study findings: It was cross-sectional statistical analysis, not following the same donors, that the conclusions relied on. One should note that invariant MAIT and iNKT cells could partly confound zero-insertion analyses.

The CDR3 runs 13 residues. V lost 1 base, J lost 6 bases, and 9 bases lay in between. Germline V lookup: CDR1 LGHDT, CDR2 YNNKEL (reference sequence). The cDNA had a unique molecular identifier and a template-switch universal primer site. TCRdb called the 5' RACE reads again in MiXCR, with one record for every CDR3 protein. The sample has some 900,000 distinct CDR3 sequences; around 12% are singletons. This sample was shared with a second study, whose subject was yellow fever vaccine responses in identical twins.

The receptor was derived from a young woman in good health. Sequencing was done on a sample of PBMCs. The chain employs TRBV3-1 and TRBJ2-5, with D unclear. This chain's CDR3 is CASSQGFSQTQYF. The CDR3 coding sequence is TGTGCCAGCAGCCAAGGATTCAGTCAGACCCAGTACTTC.